This entry lists 16 T cell receptor beta chains sequenced from one sample in a study of blood T cell repertoires in COVID-19. The protocol was immunoSEQ multiplex PCR, while the TCRdb copy is restricted to in-frame clones and leaves out a portion. The sample holds 300,000 to 450,000 clones, about 88% seen once. What was sequenced was PBMCs or T cells enriched from blood (not recorded which). These receptor sequences come from a woman aged 18-29 years who had recovered from COVID-19.

The chain is built from TRBV7-6 and TRBJ2-7; 9 nucleotides agree with TRBD1. Trimming at V came to 1 base and at J to 3 bases, leaving 13 bases not matched to a gene. CDR1 is SGHVS, CDR2 FNYEAQ, per germline. The CDR3 is 18 amino acids. The CDR3 coding sequence is TGTGCCAGCAGCTTAGGGACAGGGGCCTTTGATTTCAGCTACGAGCAGTACTTC. Translating gives CASSLGTGAFDFSYEQYF.

The chain recombines TRBV6-2 or TRBV6-3 with TRBJ2-3, with D perhaps TRBD2 (5 bases). CDR3 size: 18 residues. Looked up from germline, CDR1 is MNHEY and CDR2 is SVGEGT. V was trimmed by 2 bases and J by 1 base, leaving 19 bases between them. The CDR3 sequence: CASSYPGRRKKGTDTQYF. The CDR3 coding sequence is TGTGCCAGCAGTTACCCGGGGAGACGGAAAAAAGGCACAGATACGCAGTATTTT.

The CDR3 reads CASRGQGTNEKLFF. The CDR3 DNA reads as TGTGCCAGCAGGGGACAGGGAACTAATGAAAAACTGTTTTTT. The chain employs TRBV4-2 and TRBJ1-4; 9 bases are shared with TRBD1. The CDR3 is made up of 14 amino acids. The ends lost 6 bases at V and 1 base at J; junction bases unmatched: 0. CDR1 and CDR2 from the germline V gene are LGHNA and YNFKEQ.

The chain carries TRBV18 and TRBJ1-2, with no clear D. Between the trimmed V and J ends, which lost 3 bases and 7 bases, there was a span of 9 bases. The CDR3 length is 12 residues. CDR1 KGHSH and CDR2 LQKENI come from the germline V gene. CDR3 residues: CASSPEVPGYTF. For the CDR3, the DNA is TGTGCCAGCTCACCTGAGGTCCCTGGCTACACCTTC.

The chain joins TRBV5-6 to TRBJ1-6; D not resolved. The germline gives CDR1 SGHDT, CDR2 YYEEEE. The V end was cut by 0 bases, the J end by 7 bases, with 11 bases between. This CDR3 contains 15 residues. DNA of the CDR3: TGTGCCAGCAGCTTGGGTCTAGCGGCGAATTCACCCCTCCACTTT. Translating it yields CASSLGLAANSPLHF. Drawing the rest from reference TRBV5-6 and TRBJ1-6, the complete variable domain is DAGVTQSPTHLIKTRGQQVTLRCSPKSGHDTVSWYQQALGQGPQFIFQYYEEEERQRGNFPDRFSGHQFPNYSSELNVNALLLGDSALYLCASSLGLAANSPLHFGNGTRLTVT.

This chain connects TRBV4-3 to TRBJ2-2, with TRBD2 identical over 12 bases. The CDR3 has 17 residues. Germline V gives CDR1 LGHNA, CDR2 YSLEER. With 4 bases clipped from V and 2 bases from J, the junction kept 5 bases outside the gene matches. The CDR3 protein is CASSPRLAGVNTGELFF. The CDR3 DNA reads as TGCGCCAGCAGCCCTCGACTAGCGGGGGTTAACACCGGGGAGCTGTTTTTT.

This chain's CDR3 is CASSSLEQANQPQHF. In nucleotides, the CDR3 is TGCGCCAGCAGCTCACTCGAACAGGCTAATCAGCCCCAGCATTTT. The gene calls are TRBV4-1 and TRBJ1-5; a weak D match, TRBD1 (5 bases). V lost 5 bases and J 4 bases, leaving 15 bases between the germline ends. Germline loops: CDR1 MGHRA, CDR2 YSYEKL. The CDR3 contains 15 residues.

The V and J genes are TRBV18 and TRBJ1-4, with 8 bases lining up with TRBD1. The CDR3 is 16 residues long. V was clipped by 3 bases and J by 2 bases; unmatched bases: 5. Germline CDR1 KGHSH, CDR2 LQKENI. The CDR3 DNA reads as TGTGCCAGCTCACCGCGACAGGGGACCACTAATGAAAAACTGTTTTTT. Protein: CASSPRQGTTNEKLFF.

This chain links TRBV28 with TRBJ2-1; D might be TRBD1 (6 bases). CDR3 length: 14 amino acids. With 3 bases removed from V and 9 bases from J, the gap between germline ends came to 15 bases. Germline V gene sequence: CDR1 MDHEN, CDR2 SYDVKM. CDR3 protein: CASSFGQLVTEQFF. The CDR3 region has the DNA TGTGCCAGCAGTTTCGGACAGTTGGTCACTGAGCAGTTCTTC.

The chain links TRBV6-5 to TRBJ1-5, with unresolved D. V was trimmed by 0 bases and J by 0 bases, leaving 6 bases between them. Germline V CDR1 and CDR2: MNHEY, SVGAGI. The CDR3 covers 15 residues. The DNA of the CDR3 is TGTGCCAGCAGTTACTCCTTTAATAGCAATCAGCCCCAGCATTTT. Translation: CASSYSFNSNQPQHF.

The gene calls are TRBV5-1 and TRBJ1-4; 7 positions match TRBD1. V lost 4 bases and J lost 5; bases outside the gene matches: 8. The V gene's germline CDR1 is SGHRS and CDR2 YFSETQ. This CDR3 has 15 residues. The CDR3 loop is CASSGPGTANEKLFF. CDR3 sequence (DNA): TGCGCCAGCAGCGGACCCGGGACAGCGAATGAAAAACTGTTTTTT.

A few counts support this clone. V is TRBV6-5 and J is TRBJ2-5; D perhaps matches TRBD1 (6 bases). CDR3 size: 13 residues. V lost 5 bases, J lost 5 bases, and 12 bases lay in between. Germline V CDR1 and CDR2: MNHEY, SVGAGI. The DNA for the CDR3 is TGTGCCAGCAGTCCAACAGGGTTGGAGACCCAGTACTTC. Amino acid sequence: CASSPTGLETQYF.

V and J are TRBV5-5 and TRBJ2-2; D perhaps matches TRBD1 (6 bases). The CDR3 sequence is 16 residues long. The germline V gene has CDR1 SGHKS and CDR2 YYEKEE (reference sequence). The V end lost 4 bases, the J end lost 0 bases, and 13 bases lay between the germline ends. For the CDR3, the DNA is TGTGCCAGCAGCAACAGACAGGCTCCGAACACCGGGGAGCTGTTTTTT. Amino acid sequence: CASSNRQAPNTGELFF.

This chain links TRBV5-1 with TRBJ1-2; no clear D gene. V lost 1 base and J lost 2, with 9 bases in between. This CDR3 is 14 amino acids long. Looked up from germline, CDR1 is SGHRS and CDR2 is YFSETQ. The chain's CDR3 is CASSLSILNYGYTF. The CDR3 nucleotides are TGCGCCAGCAGCTTGAGCATCCTCAACTATGGCTACACCTTC.

The sample holds one count of this clone. The V call is TRBV7-8, the J call TRBJ1-1; D is perhaps TRBD1 (5 bases). The germline V and J ends were trimmed by 2 bases and 6 bases, with 13 bases remaining between them. The germline CDR1 and CDR2 sequences are SGHVS and FQNEAQ. CDR3 length equals 14 residues. The chain's CDR3 is CASSLLQGWAEAFF. CDR3 coding DNA: TGTGCCAGCAGCTTATTGCAGGGTTGGGCTGAAGCTTTCTTT.

The rearrangement joins TRBV2 to TRBJ1-1; 7 bases fit TRBD1. The CDR3 spans 17 residues. The V and J ends lost 1 base and 1 base, in that order; junction bases with no gene match: 9. CDR1 SNHLY and CDR2 FYNNEI come from the germline V gene. The CDR3 DNA sequence: TGTGCCAGCAGTGAAGAGTGGGACAGATCGAGGAACACTGAAGCTTTCTTT. Translation gives CASSEEWDRSRNTEAFF.